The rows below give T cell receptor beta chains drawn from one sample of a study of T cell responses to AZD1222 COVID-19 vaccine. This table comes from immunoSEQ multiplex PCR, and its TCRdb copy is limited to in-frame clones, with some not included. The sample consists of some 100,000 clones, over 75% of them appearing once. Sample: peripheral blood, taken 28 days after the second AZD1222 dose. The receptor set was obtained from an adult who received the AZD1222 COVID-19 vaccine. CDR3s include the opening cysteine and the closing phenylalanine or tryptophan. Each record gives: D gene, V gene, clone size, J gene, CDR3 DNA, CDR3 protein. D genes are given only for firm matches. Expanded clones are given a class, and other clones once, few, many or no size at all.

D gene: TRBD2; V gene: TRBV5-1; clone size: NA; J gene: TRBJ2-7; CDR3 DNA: TGCGCCAGCAGCTCCGGGACTAGCGGGAAGAACTACGAGCAGTACTTC; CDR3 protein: CASSSGTSGKNYEQYF
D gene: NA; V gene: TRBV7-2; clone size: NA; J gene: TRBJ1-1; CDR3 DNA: TGTGCCAGCAGCTCCGGGACACGGAACACTGAAGCTTTCTTT; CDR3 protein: CASSSGTRNTEAFF
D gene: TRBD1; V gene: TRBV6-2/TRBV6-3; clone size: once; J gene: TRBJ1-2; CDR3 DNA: TGTGCCAGCAGTAGCCCAGGGGGCCAGAGCTATGGCTACACCTTC; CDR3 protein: CASSSPGGQSYGYTF
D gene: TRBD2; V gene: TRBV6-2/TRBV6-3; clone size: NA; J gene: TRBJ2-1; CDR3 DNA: TGTGCCAGCAGCTCTCGCGGGAGGAATGAGCAGTTCTTC; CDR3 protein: CASSSRGRNEQFF
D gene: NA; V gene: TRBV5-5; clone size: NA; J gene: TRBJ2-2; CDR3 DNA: TGTGCCAGCACGGACTACAGGGGACGCGCCGGGGAGCTGTTTTTT; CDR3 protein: CASTDYRGRAGELFF
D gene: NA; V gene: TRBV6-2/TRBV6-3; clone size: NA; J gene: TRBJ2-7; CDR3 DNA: TGTGCCAGCAGTTACCTCCCTTGGTACGAGCAGTACTTC; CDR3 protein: CASSYLPWYEQYF
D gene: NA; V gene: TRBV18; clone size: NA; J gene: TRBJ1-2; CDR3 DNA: TGTGCCAGCTCACCATCCCACGGAGCTAACTATGGCTACACCTTC; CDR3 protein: CASSPSHGANYGYTF
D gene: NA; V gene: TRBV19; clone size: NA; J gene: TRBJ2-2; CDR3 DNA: TGTGCCAGTAGTATCATAGCGCCAAACGGGGAGCTGTTTTTT; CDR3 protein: CASSIIAPNGELFF
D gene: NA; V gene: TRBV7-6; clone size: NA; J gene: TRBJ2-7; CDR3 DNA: TGTGCCAGCAGCTTAGCACCCGGGACGGATGCCTACGAGCAGTACTTC; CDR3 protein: CASSLAPGTDAYEQYF
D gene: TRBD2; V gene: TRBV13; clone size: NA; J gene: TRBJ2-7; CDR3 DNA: TGTGCCAGCAGCCAGATTAGCGGGGGGACTTACTACGAGCAGTACTTC; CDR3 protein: CASSQISGGTYYEQYF
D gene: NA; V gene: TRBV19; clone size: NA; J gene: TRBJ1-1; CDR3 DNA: TGTGCCAGTAGTATCTCATCGCCCATTCGGACTGAAGCTTTCTTT; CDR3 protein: CASSISSPIRTEAFF
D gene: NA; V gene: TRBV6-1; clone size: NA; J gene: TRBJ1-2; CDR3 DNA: TGTGCCAGCAGTGAGGTTCCTCCTAACTATGGCTACACCTTC; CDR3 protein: CASSEVPPNYGYTF
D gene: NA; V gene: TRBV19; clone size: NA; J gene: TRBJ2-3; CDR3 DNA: TGTGCCAGTAGTATAGTTCCTCCCACAGATACGCAGTATTTT; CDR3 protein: CASSIVPPTDTQYF
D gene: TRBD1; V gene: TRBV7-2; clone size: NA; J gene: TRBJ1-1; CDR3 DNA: TGTGCCAGCAGCTCGAGGACAGGGTCCCTCCCCCCTCCCACTGAAGCTTTCTTT; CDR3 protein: CASSSRTGSLPPPTEAFF
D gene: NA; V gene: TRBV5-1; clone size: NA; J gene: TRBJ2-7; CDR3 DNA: TGCGCCAGCAGCTTGGTGCCACATTCTTATTCACAGCTTAGCTCCTACGAGCAGTACTTC; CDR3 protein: CASSLVPHSYSQLSSYEQYF
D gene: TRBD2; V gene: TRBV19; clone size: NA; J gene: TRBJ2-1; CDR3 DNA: TGTGCCAGTAGTGGACGGGAGGGCCGATTAGATGAGCAGTTCTTC; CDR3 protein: CASSGREGRLDEQFF
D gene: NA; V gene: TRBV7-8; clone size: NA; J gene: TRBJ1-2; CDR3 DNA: TGTGCCAGCAGCTTAGGGGAGAGGGAGGGGAATGGCTACACCTTC; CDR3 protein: CASSLGEREGNGYTF
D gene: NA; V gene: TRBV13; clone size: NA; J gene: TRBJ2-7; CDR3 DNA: TGTGCCAGCAGCTTAGACTACGAGCAGTACTTC; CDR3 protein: CASSLDYEQYF
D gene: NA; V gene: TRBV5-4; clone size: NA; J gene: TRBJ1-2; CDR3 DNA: TGTGCCAGCAGCTTATCCGGGAACTATGGCTACACCTTC; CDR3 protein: CASSLSGNYGYTF
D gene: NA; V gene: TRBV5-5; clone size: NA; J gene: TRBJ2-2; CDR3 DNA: TGTGCCAGCAGCTTGGCCCAGGGAACCGGGGAGCTGTTTTTT; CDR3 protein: CASSLAQGTGELFF
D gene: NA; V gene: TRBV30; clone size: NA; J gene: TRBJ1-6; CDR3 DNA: TGTGCCTGGAGTGTAATCGGGACATACAGGAATTCACCCCTCCACTTT; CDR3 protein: CAWSVIGTYRNSPLHF
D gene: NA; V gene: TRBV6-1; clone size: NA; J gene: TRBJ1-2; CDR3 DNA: TGTGCCAGCAGTGAATACCCGTATGGCTACACCTTC; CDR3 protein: CASSEYPYGYTF
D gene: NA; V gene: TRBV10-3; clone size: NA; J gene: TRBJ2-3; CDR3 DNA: TGTGCCATCAGCTTAGGTACTAGCACAGATACGCAGTATTTT; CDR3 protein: CAISLGTSTDTQYF
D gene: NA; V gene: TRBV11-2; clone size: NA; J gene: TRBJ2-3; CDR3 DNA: TGTGCCAGCACCCCCGAGGTCACGCGTTTGGATACGCAGTATTTT; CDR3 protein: CASTPEVTRLDTQYF
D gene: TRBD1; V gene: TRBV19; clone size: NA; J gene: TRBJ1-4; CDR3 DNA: TGTGCCAGTAGTAGACAGGGGGCGTCTCCTAATGAAAAACTGTTTTTT; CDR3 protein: CASSRQGASPNEKLFF
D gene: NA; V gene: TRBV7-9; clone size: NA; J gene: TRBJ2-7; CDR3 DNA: TGTGCCAGCAGCTTATCCCACGAGCAGTACTTC; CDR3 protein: CASSLSHEQYF
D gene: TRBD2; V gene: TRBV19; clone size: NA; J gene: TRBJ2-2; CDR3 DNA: TGTGCCAGTAGGAAAAGGGCTAGCGGGAGCACCGGGGAGCTGTTTTTT; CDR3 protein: CASRKRASGSTGELFF
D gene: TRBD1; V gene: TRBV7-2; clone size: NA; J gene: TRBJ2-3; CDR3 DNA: TGTGCCAGCAGCCCGACAGGGTTGGCACCTGCGCAGTATTTT; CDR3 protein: CASSPTGLAPAQYF
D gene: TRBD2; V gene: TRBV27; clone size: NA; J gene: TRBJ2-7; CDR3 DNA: TGTGCCAGCAAGCGGGATCGATTCTACGAGCAGTACTTC; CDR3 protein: CASKRDRFYEQYF
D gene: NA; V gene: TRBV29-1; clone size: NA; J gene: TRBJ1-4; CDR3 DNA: TGCAGCGTTGAGCCGGCCACGGGCAATGAAAAACTGTTTTTT; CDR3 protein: CSVEPATGNEKLFF
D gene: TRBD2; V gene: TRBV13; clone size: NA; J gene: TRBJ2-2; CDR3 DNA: TGTGCCAGCAGCCCGCTGGTTCTAGCGGGGCGCTTCGGGGAGCTGTTTTTT; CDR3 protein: CASSPLVLAGRFGELFF
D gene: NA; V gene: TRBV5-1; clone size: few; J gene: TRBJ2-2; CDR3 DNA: TGCGCCAGCAGCGAGATTAGGGGAGACGCCGGGGAGCTGTTTTTT; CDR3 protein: CASSEIRGDAGELFF
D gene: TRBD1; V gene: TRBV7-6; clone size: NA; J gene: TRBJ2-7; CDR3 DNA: TGTGCCAGCAGCTTAGCCCGGGACAGCGCTTATATCTACGAGCAGTACTTC; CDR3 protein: CASSLARDSAYIYEQYF
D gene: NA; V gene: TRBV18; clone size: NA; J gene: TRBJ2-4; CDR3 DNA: TGTGCCAGCTCACCGGGGCAGCTACTAGCCAAAAACATTCAGTACTTC; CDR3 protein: CASSPGQLLAKNIQYF
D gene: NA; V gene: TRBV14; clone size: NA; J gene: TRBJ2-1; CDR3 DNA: TGTGCCAGCAGCCTTACAGGGCCTTCCTACAATGAGCAGTTCTTC; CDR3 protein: CASSLTGPSYNEQFF
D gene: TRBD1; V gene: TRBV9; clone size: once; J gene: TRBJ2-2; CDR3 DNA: TGTGCCAGCAGCGTATGGGGACAGATCACCGGGGAGCTGTTTTTT; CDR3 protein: CASSVWGQITGELFF
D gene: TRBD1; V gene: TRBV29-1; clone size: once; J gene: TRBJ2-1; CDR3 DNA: TGCAGCGTAGGACAGGGGGGGAATGAGCAGTTCTTC; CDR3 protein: CSVGQGGNEQFF
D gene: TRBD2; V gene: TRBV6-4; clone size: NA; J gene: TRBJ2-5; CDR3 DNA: TGTGCCAGCAGTGATCGGGGGGAGGAGACCCAGTACTTC; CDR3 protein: CASSDRGEETQYF
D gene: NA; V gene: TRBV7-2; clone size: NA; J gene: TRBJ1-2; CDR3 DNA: TGTGCCAGCAGCACGCTTCCAGGGGTAAACTATGGCTACACCTTC; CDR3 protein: CASSTLPGVNYGYTF
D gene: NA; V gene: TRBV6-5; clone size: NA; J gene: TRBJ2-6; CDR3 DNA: TGTGCCAGCAGTTCGAGAGGCTCTGGGGCCAACGTCCTGACTTTC; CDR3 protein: CASSSRGSGANVLTF
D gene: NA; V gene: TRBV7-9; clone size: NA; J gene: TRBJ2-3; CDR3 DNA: TGTGCCAGCAGTCGACCCTCGTGGACGCAGTATTTT; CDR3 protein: CASSRPSWTQYF
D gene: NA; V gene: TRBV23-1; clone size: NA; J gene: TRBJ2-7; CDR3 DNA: TGCGCCAGCAGCTTGAGGGACAGGGTTGCGGGAGGCTACGAGCAGTACTTC; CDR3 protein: CASSLRDRVAGGYEQYF
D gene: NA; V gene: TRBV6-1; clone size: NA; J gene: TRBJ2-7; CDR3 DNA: TGTGCCAGCAGTGAAGGGATTAGCATGGGGGCGTACGAGCAGTACTTC; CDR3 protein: CASSEGISMGAYEQYF
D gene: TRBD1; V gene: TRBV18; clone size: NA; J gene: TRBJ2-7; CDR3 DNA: TGTGCCAGCTCGGCTGTACAGGGGCGGCGGTACTACGAGCAGTACTTC; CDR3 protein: CASSAVQGRRYYEQYF
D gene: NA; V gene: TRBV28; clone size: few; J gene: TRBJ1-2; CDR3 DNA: TGTGCCAGCGACCCCGGAGTAGGATCGCGGGGGCGAGATGGCTACACCTTC; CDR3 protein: CASDPGVGSRGRDGYTF
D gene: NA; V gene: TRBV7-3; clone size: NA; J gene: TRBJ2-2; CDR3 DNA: TGTGCCAGCAGCTTAACTTGGACGGGCATTATTACCGGGGAGCTGTTTTTT; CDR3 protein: CASSLTWTGIITGELFF
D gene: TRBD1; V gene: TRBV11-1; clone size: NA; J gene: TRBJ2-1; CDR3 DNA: TGTGCCAGCAGCTTAGTGTTGGGACAGGGCAATGAGCAGTTCTTC; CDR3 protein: CASSLVLGQGNEQFF
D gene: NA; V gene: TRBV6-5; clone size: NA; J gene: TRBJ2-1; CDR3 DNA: TGTGCCAGCTTTACCGGGACCGCACACAATGAGCAGTTCTTC; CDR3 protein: CASFTGTAHNEQFF
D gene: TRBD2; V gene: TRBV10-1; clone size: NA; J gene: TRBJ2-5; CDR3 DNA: TGCGCCTGGACTAGCGGGGGTGGTGAGACCCAGTACTTC; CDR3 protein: CAWTSGGGETQYF
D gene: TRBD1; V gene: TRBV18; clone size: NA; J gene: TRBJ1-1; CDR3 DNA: TGTGCCAGCTCACCAATAGGGACAGGGGTCACCTACACTGAAGCTTTCTTT; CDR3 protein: CASSPIGTGVTYTEAFF
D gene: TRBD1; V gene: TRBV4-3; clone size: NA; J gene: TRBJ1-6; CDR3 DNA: TGCGCCAGCAGCCAAGATCTTTACAGGGGCCGCTCCTATAATTCACCCCTCCACTTT; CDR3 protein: CASSQDLYRGRSYNSPLHF
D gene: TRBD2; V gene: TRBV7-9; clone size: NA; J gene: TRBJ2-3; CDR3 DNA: TGTGCCAGCAGCTGGAGCGGGGGGAACACAGATACGCAGTATTTT; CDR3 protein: CASSWSGGNTDTQYF
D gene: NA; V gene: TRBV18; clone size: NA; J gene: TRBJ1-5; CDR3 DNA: TGTGCCAGCTCACCACAAACTAATCAGCCCCAGCATTTT; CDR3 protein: CASSPQTNQPQHF
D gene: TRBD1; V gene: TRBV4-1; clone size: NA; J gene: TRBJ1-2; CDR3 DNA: TGCGCCAGCAGCCACGGGACAGACAACTATGGCTACACCTTC; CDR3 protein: CASSHGTDNYGYTF
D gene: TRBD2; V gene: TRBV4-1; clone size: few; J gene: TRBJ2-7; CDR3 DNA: TGCGCCAGCAGCCCCCACGAGGGACTAGCGGGGGGGCCGGTCCTCGAGCAGTACTTC; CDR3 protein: CASSPHEGLAGGPVLEQYF